This T cell receptor beta chain was sequenced during a study of early T cells in non-severe SARS-CoV-2 infection. TCRdb reprocessed the 5' RACE reads with MiXCR, giving one entry per CDR3 protein. Seen here are roughly 93,000 distinct CDR3 sequences, approximately 11% observed once, and the top ten hold roughly 4.9%. The V gene's germline CDR1 is MNHEY and CDR2 SVGAGI. The J segment lost 4 bases and the V segment lost 2 bases, leaving 1 base of the junction unmatched. CDR3 length: 13 amino acids. The sequence was collected from an adult who was a healthcare worker with PCR-confirmed SARS-CoV-2 infection or an uninfected control (not recorded which). Sequenced input: whole blood. This chain connects TRBV6-5 to TRBJ2-5; 7 nucleotides align to TRBD1. Here the CDR3 DNA reads TGTGCCAGCAGTTACGGGGACAGAGAGACCCAGTACTTC. It codes for CASSYGDRETQYF.